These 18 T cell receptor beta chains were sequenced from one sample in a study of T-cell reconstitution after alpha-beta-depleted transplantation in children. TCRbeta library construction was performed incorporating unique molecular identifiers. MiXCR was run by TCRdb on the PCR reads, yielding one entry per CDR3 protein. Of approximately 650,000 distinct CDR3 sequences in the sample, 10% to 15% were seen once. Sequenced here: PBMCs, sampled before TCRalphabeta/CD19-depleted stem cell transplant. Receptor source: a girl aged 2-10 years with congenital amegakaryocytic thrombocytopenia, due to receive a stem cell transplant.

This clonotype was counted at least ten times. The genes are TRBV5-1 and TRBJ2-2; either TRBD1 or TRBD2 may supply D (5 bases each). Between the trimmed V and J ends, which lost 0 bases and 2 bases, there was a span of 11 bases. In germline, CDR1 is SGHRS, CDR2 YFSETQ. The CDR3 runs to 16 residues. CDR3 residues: CASSLVPGLNTGELFF. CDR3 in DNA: TGCGCCAGCAGCTTGGTTCCGGGGCTAAACACCGGGGAGCTGTTTTTT.

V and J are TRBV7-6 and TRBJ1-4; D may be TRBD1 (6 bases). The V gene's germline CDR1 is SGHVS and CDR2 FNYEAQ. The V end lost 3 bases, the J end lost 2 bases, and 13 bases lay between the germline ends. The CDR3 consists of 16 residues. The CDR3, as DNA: TGTGCCAGCAGCTTTTTCGGGGGGGCGACTAATGAAAAACTGTTTTTT. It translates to CASSFFGGATNEKLFF.

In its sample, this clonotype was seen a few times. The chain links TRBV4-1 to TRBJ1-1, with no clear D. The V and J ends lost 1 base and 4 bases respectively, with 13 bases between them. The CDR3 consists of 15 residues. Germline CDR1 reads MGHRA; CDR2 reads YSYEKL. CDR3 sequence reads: CASSQVDTVATEAFF. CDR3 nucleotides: TGCGCCAGCAGCCAAGTTGACACAGTTGCCACTGAAGCTTTCTTT.

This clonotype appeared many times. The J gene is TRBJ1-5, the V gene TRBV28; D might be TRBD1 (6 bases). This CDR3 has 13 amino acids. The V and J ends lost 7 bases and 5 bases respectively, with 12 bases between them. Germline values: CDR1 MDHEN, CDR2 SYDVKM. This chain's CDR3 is CASNRVWDQPQHF. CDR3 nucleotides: TGTGCCAGCAACAGGGTATGGGATCAGCCCCAGCATTTT.

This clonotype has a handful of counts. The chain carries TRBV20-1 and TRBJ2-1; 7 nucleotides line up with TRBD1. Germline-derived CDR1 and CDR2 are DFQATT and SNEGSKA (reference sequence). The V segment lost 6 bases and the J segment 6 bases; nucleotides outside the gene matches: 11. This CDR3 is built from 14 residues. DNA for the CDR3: TGCAGTGCGGGTCAAGCTAGGGGGCGCAATGAGCAGTTCTTC. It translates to CSAGQARGRNEQFF.

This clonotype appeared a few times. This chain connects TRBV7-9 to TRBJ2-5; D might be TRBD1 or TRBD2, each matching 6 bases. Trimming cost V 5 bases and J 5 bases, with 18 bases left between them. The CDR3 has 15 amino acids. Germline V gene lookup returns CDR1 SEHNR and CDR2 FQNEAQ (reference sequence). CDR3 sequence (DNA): TGTGCCAGCAGCAAGGGACTCGCCAGGGGTGAGACCCAGTACTTC. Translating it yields CASSKGLARGETQYF.

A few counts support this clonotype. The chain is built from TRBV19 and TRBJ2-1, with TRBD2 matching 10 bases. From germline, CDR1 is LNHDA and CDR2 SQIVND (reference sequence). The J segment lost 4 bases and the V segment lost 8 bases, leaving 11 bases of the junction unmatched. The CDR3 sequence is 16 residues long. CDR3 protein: CASAHVTSGLYNEQFF. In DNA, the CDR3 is TGTGCCAGTGCTCATGTGACTAGCGGGCTATACAATGAGCAGTTCTTC.

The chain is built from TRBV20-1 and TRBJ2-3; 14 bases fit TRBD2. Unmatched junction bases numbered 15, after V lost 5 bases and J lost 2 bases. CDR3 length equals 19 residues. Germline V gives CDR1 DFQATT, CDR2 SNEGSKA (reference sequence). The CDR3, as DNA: TGCAGTGCTGGGGATCCGGGACTAGCGGGAGCCTATATCACAGATACGCAGTATTTT. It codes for CSAGDPGLAGAYITDTQYF.

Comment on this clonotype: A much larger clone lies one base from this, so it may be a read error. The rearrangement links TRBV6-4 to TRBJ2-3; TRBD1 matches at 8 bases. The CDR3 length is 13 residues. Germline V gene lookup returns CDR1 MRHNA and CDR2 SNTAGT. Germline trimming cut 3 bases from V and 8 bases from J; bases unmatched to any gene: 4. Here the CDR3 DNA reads TGTGCCAGCAGTGAGGCAGGGGGCCGTACGCAGTATTTT. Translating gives CASSEAGGRTQYF.

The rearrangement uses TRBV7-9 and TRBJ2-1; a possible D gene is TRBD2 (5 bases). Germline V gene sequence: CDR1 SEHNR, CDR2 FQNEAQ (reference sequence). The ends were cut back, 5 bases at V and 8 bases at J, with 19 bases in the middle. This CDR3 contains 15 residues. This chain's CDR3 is CASSPIGSGNDEQFF. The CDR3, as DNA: TGTGCCAGCAGCCCGATAGGGTCGGGGAATGATGAGCAGTTCTTC.

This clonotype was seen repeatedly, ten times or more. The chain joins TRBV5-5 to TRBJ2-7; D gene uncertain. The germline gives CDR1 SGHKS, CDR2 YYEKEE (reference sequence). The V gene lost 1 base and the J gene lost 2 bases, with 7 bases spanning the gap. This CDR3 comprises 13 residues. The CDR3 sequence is CASSLLLAYEQYF. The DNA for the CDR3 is TGTGCCAGCAGCTTGTTGCTAGCCTACGAGCAGTACTTC.

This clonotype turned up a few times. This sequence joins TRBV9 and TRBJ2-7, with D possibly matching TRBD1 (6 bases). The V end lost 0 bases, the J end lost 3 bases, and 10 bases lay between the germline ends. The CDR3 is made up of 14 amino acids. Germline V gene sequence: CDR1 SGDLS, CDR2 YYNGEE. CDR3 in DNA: TGTGCCAGCAGCGTAGCTGGGGGCGACTACGAGCAGTACTTC. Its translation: CASSVAGGDYEQYF.

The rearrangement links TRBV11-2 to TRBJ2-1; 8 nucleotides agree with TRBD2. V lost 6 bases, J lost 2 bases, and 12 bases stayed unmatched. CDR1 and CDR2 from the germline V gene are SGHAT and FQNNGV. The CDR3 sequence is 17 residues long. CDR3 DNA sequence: TGTGCCAGCAGATTCCTCGGACTAGCTGACCCCTACAATGAGCAGTTCTTC. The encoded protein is CASRFLGLADPYNEQFF.

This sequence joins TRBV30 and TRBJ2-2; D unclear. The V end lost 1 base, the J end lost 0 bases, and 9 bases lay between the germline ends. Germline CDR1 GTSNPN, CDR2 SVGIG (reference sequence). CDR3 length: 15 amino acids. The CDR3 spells CAWSDLGSNTGELFF. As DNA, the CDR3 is TGTGCCTGGAGTGACCTGGGATCGAACACCGGGGAGCTGTTTTTT.

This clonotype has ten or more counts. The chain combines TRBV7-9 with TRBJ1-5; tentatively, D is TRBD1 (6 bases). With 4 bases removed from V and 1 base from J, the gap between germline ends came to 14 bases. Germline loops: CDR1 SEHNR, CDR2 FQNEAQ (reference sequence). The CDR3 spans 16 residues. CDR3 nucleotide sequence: TGTGCCAGCAGCTGGGGGAGCGACAGGAGCAATCAGCCCCAGCATTTT. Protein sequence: CASSWGSDRSNQPQHF.

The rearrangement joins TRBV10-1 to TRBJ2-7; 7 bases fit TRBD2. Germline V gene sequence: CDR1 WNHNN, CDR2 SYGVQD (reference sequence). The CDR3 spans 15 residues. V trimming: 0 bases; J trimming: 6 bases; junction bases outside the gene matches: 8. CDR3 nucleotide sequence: TGCGCCAGCAGTGAGTCGACTGTGACGGGGGGCGAGCAGTACTTC. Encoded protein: CASSESTVTGGEQYF.

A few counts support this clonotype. CDR3 amino acids: CSASGTSNEQFF. Here the CDR3 DNA reads TGCAGTGCTAGCGGGACTTCCAATGAGCAGTTCTTC. The chain recombines TRBV20-1 with TRBJ2-1; a possible D gene is TRBD2 (6 bases). Trimming stripped 3 bases from V and 6 bases from J, with 9 bases between. The germline V gene has CDR1 DFQATT and CDR2 SNEGSKA (reference sequence). This CDR3 comprises 12 residues.

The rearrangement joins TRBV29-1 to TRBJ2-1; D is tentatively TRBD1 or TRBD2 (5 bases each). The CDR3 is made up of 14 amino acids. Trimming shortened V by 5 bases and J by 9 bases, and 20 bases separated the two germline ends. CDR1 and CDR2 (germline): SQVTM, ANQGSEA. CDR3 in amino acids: CSVLAFRGHGEQFF. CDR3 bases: TGCAGCGTTTTAGCGTTTAGGGGTCACGGTGAGCAGTTCTTC.